Shown below are 17 T cell receptor beta chains from a single sample sequenced in a study of shared clonotypes between healthy human individuals. Naivety among CD8 cells was defined by CD45RO negativity and positive CCR7 selection, thereby excluding terminally differentiated effector memory CD45RA+ cells. Data came from immunoSEQ multiplex PCR; TCRdb stores just in-frame clones and leaves some out. The sample includes about 2,200,000 clones, about 93% seen only once; the top ten take 1.5% to 2%. Sequenced input: naive CD8+ T cells from PBMCs. The receptor set was obtained from a young man in good health. Some clones in this sample may be carry-over from other donors' samples.

The chain has TRBV11-2 and TRBJ2-1; 10 bases are a match to TRBD2. The CDR3 is 17 amino acids. The germline gives CDR1 SGHAT, CDR2 FQNNGV. V lost 0 bases and J lost 3; bases outside the gene matches: 5. CDR3 sequence: CASSLDLGTSDYNEQFF. The CDR3 bases are TGTGCCAGCAGCTTAGATCTTGGGACTAGCGACTACAATGAGCAGTTCTTC.

The chain has TRBV14 and TRBJ1-2; D is possibly TRBD1 (6 bases). Trimming removed 3 bases at V and 7 bases at J, with 15 bases between. The CDR3 loop spans 14 amino acids. Germline lookup yields CDR1 SGHDN and CDR2 FVKESK. CDR3 loop: CASSHSGAQGGYTF. DNA for the CDR3: TGTGCCAGCAGCCACTCAGGGGCTCAGGGTGGCTACACCTTC.

This clone was seen just once. This rearrangement joins TRBV28 to TRBJ2-1; 13 bases are shared with TRBD2. Trimming took 6 bases from V and 12 from J; bases not matched to a gene: 8. CDR3 size: 14 residues. CDR1 MDHEN and CDR2 SYDVKM come from the germline V gene. In DNA form, the CDR3 reads TGTGCCAGCAGCTCCGGGACTAGCGGGATTATGCAGTTCTTC. This translates into CASSSGTSGIMQFF. Complete variable domain (other parts from reference TRBV28 and TRBJ2-1): DVKVTQSSRYLVKRTGEKVFLECVQDMDHENMFWYRQDPGLGLRLIYFSYDVKMKEKGDIPEGYSVSREKKERFSLILESASTNQTSMYLCASSSGTSGIMQFFGPGTRLTVL.

The CDR3 sequence is CSGMTGDNYEQYF. The CDR3 coding sequence is TGCAGCGGGATGACAGGGGATAACTACGAGCAGTACTTC. The chain combines TRBV29-1 with TRBJ2-7; 8 bases fit TRBD1. The CDR3 spans 13 residues. Unmatched junction bases numbered 8, after V lost 7 bases and J lost 3 bases. Germline CDR1 is SQVTM and CDR2 is ANQGSEA.

This clone appeared a single time. The rearrangement uses TRBV28 and TRBJ1-1; maybe TRBD1 (5 bases). The V end was cut by 6 bases, the J end by 0 bases, with 11 bases between. Germline lookup yields CDR1 MDHEN and CDR2 SYDVKM. The CDR3 has 14 amino acids. The DNA for the CDR3 is TGTGCCAGCAGGCAGGGTAGGATGAACACTGAAGCTTTCTTT. Protein sequence: CASRQGRMNTEAFF.

The chain employs TRBV19 and TRBJ2-7; the D gene is possibly TRBD1 (5 bases). CDR1 is LNHDA, CDR2 SQIVND, per germline (reference sequence). With 6 bases removed from V and 7 bases from J, the gap between germline ends came to 16 bases. This CDR3 contains 13 residues. This chain's CDR3 is CASSPGWGAEQYF. DNA of the CDR3: TGTGCCAGTAGCCCCGGTTGGGGCGCTGAGCAGTACTTC.

This chain links TRBV30 with TRBJ1-3, with 8 bases fitting TRBD1. Germline V gene sequence: CDR1 GTSNPN, CDR2 SVGIG (reference sequence). V lost 0 bases, J lost 0 bases, and 10 bases stayed unmatched. The length of the CDR3 is 18 residues. CDR3 bases: TGTGCCTGGAGTGTACTTCCACTAACAGGGGGCTCTGGAAACACCATATATTTT. Its protein is CAWSVLPLTGGSGNTIYF.

In its sample, this clone was seen once. The chain uses TRBV4-1 and TRBJ2-2; possibly TRBD1 for D (5 bases). The CDR3 consists of 16 residues. With 0 bases removed from V and 5 bases from J, the gap between germline ends came to 13 bases. Germline CDR1 MGHRA, CDR2 YSYEKL. The CDR3 DNA is TGCGCCAGCAGCCAAGATCAGGCAGGGTATACCGGGGAGCTGTTTTTT. This encodes CASSQDQAGYTGELFF.

The chain links TRBV6-5 to TRBJ2-1; D is ambiguous. The CDR3 is made up of 16 amino acids. The V end lost 0 bases, the J end lost 5 bases, and 14 bases lay between the germline ends. Per germline, CDR1 MNHEY and CDR2 SVGAGI. The CDR3 protein is CASSYSALGFNNEQFF. For the CDR3, the DNA is TGTGCCAGCAGTTACTCGGCTCTCGGTTTTAACAATGAGCAGTTCTTC.

The chain uses TRBV4-2 and TRBJ1-2; D unclear. V was clipped by 4 bases and J by 5 bases, with 17 bases between them. CDR1 is LGHNA and CDR2 is YNFKEQ in the germline V gene. This CDR3 has 15 amino acids. DNA for the CDR3: TGTGCCAGCAGCCCCGGGGTAGCTAACCGTTATGGCTACACCTTC. Its translation is CASSPGVANRYGYTF.

This chain connects TRBV7-9 to TRBJ2-7; TRBD1 might be the D (5 bases). Germline-derived CDR1 and CDR2 are SEHNR and FQNEAQ (reference sequence). The CDR3 is 15 amino acids. Trimming left V 7 bases short and J 1 base short, with 17 bases between. The CDR3 DNA sequence: TGTGCCAGCACCTCTCCTCAGGGAATTTCCTACGAGCAGTACTTC. Its protein is CASTSPQGISYEQYF.

This clone was found once. Other DNA sequences in the sample encode the same CDR3. This sequence joins TRBV9 and TRBJ2-7; 9 bases fit TRBD1. This CDR3 has 13 amino acids. Looked up from germline, CDR1 is SGDLS and CDR2 is YYNGEE. J was trimmed by 6 bases and V by 2 bases; bases with no gene match: 3. Here the CDR3 DNA reads TGTGCCAGCAGCGTCGGGACAGGGAGCGAGCAGTACTTC. This sequence encodes CASSVGTGSEQYF.

The chain combines TRBV18 with TRBJ2-1, with D possibly matching TRBD2 (5 bases). The CDR3 consists of 16 residues. V was shortened by 3 bases and J by 2 bases, with 14 bases between the two germline ends. The germline gives CDR1 KGHSH, CDR2 LQKENI. CDR3 in DNA: TGTGCCAGCTCACCCCGGGGTGGGGTAACCTACAATGAGCAGTTCTTC. Encoded protein: CASSPRGGVTYNEQFF.

The J gene is TRBJ2-1, the V gene TRBV27; TRBD2 agrees at 7 bases. V shed 11 bases, J shed 2 bases, and the junction held 12 bases outside the gene matches. CDR1 is MNHEY and CDR2 is SMNVEV in the germline V gene (reference sequence). The CDR3 length is 15 residues. The CDR3 spells CASEKLAGAYNEQFF. Written as DNA, the CDR3 is TGTGCCTCTGAAAAATTGGCGGGAGCCTACAATGAGCAGTTCTTC.

V is TRBV30 and J is TRBJ2-2, with 10 bases identical to TRBD1. The length of the CDR3 is 14 residues. CDR1 GTSNPN and CDR2 SVGIG come from the germline V gene (reference sequence). V shed 5 bases and J 6 bases; nucleotides not matched to a gene: 6. The CDR3 coding sequence is TGTGCCTGGGGGACAGGGGTCGTGGCCGGGGAGCTGTTTTTT. Its protein is CAWGTGVVAGELFF.

The rearrangement links TRBV6-5 to TRBJ2-2; tentatively, D is TRBD1 (5 bases). The CDR3 totals 14 residues. Deletions cut 5 bases from V and 6 bases from J, with 13 bases between. Germline assignment: CDR1 MNHEY and CDR2 SVGAGI. The CDR3: CASSPTVGAGELFF. DNA for the CDR3: TGTGCCAGCAGTCCGACAGTTGGCGCCGGGGAGCTGTTTTTT.

This clone was recorded once. The chain links TRBV7-9 to TRBJ2-5; D gene ambiguous. Trimming left V 8 bases short and J 6 bases short, with 4 bases between. Per germline, CDR1 SEHNR and CDR2 FQNEAQ (reference sequence). The CDR3 has 9 residues. Here the CDR3 reads CASEKTQYF. The CDR3 DNA is TGTGCCAGCGAAAAGACCCAGTACTTC.